The clone carrying this TCR beta chain was recorded once. The antigen remains unidentified. The sample comes from a study of T cell responses to AZD1222 COVID-19 vaccine. The wider study: Whether given at about 4 or about 12 weeks, second doses were pooled. Notes on the study in general: Increased Spike-specific TCR breadth and depth were observed after two AZD1222 doses.

TCRdb keeps only in-frame clones here, not all; method: immunoSEQ multiplex PCR. The table has around 140,000 clones, about 93% seen once. Germline V CDR1 and CDR2: MNHNS, SASEGT. This CDR3 is built from 14 residues. The germline V and J ends were trimmed by 3 bases and 4 bases, with 12 bases remaining between them. This chain links TRBV6-1 with TRBJ2-5; D possibly uses TRBD1 or TRBD2 (5 bases each). This receptor was obtained from an adult in good health. Specimen: peripheral blood, collected on day 0 of AZD1222 vaccination. CDR3 DNA: TGTGCCAGCAGTGAGCAGGGAGTCGGAGAGACCCAGTACTTC. This translates into CASSEQGVGETQYF.